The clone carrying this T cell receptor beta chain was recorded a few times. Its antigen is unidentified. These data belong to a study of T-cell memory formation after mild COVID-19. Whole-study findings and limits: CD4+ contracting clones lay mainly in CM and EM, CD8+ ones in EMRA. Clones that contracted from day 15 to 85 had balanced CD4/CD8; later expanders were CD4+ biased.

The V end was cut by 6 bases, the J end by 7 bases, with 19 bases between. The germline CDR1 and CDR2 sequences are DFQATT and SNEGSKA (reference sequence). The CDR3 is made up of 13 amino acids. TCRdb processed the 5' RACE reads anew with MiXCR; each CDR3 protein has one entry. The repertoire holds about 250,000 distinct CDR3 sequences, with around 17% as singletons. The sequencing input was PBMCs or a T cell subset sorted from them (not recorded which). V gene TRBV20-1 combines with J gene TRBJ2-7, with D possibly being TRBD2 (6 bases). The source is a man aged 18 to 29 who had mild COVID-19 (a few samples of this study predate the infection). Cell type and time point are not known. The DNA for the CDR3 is TGCAGTGCCACAAGGGCGGGGCTTCTAGAGCAGTACGTC. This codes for CSATRAGLLEQYV.